This T cell receptor (beta chain) was recovered during a study of blood T cell repertoires in COVID-19. Study information: From the United States, Italy and Spain came samples of acute and convalescent COVID-19. From T cells, B-cell-depleted T cells, or PBMCs came the material, which was cDNA or gDNA.

The CDR3 contains 19 residues. The J segment lost 0 bases and the V segment lost 7 bases, leaving 18 bases of the junction unmatched. Germline V gene lookup returns CDR1 SGHTA and CDR2 FQGNSA. In the original workflow: Reference gene primer amplification gave nucleated cell count estimates. Using immunoSEQ multiplex PCR, the repertoire was profiled, and TCRdb retains in-frame clones only, with some absent. The V and J calls and clone size come from that table; D and trimming were worked out from the DNA. The table has around 270,000 clones, around 90% seen once. The rearrangement uses TRBV7-2 and TRBJ2-1, with 7 bases fitting TRBD2. The sequence was collected from a man aged 55 to 70 who had recovered from COVID-19. What was sequenced was peripheral blood. The CDR3: CASTPGASSGRSSYNEQFF. The CDR3 nucleotides read TGTGCCAGCACCCCCGGGGCGTCTAGCGGCCGAAGCTCCTACAATGAGCAGTTCTTC.